The TCR beta chain described here comes from a study of T cells after yellow fever vaccination (dated by TCRdb to about 2019). About the full investigation: Memory subsets (EM, EMRA, CM and Tscm) were sorted on a BD FACS Aria III using CD3, CD45RA, CCR7 and CD95 staining. The SMART-Seq v4 Ultra Low Input RNA kit was used to prepare libraries from fractions with low cell numbers. To track T-cell clones before and after primary and booster YFV17D yellow fever vaccination, bulk TCR alpha and beta repertoires were sequenced longitudinally. Two healthy male donors, one aged 18 to 29 and one aged 30 to 40 years, made up the cohort. Blood was drawn at multiple timepoints before and after primary and secondary immunization, with bulk PBMC replicates and cell subsets isolated. Sorting of memory subsets took place on days 0, 15 and 45 and at 18 months after primary vaccination, as well as on days 0, 15 and 45 after the 30-year booster. The investigation overall reported the following: A small fraction of clonotypes appeared in both the CD4 and CD8 compartments, likely as a result of convergent recombination. On day 0, almost all vaccine-responding clonotypes were below detection in the sorted memory subsets. The study included only a couple of donors, which limits how far the findings can be generalized. Most clones expanded after primary vaccination were re-detected after the booster (almost 98% of CD4 and about nine tenths of CD8), suggesting broad memory maintenance. Compared with the primary T-cell response, the secondary T-cell response was weaker but faster, peaking on day 5 rather than day 15. Computational filtering was required because FACS-sorted repertoires could contain abundant contaminating clonotypes from the bulk population.

TCR cDNA was made using 5'RACE template switching, a step that added a universal primer site and unique molecular identifiers. cDNA synthesis was primed from both the TCR alpha and TCR beta constant segments. Libraries were amplified in two PCR steps, with sample barcodes and sequencing adapters added in the second step. Sequencing of libraries was done on Illumina HiSeq 2500 (2x100 bp) or NovaSeq (2x150 bp). The authors' pipeline ran thus. MIGEC was used to demultiplex reads and collapse the reads into UMI consensus sequences, and MiXCR was used for V(D)J alignment. Clonotypes responding to the vaccine were identified with edgeR on replicate PBMC samples, with the criteria of FDR below 0.01 and a log2 fold change above 5 up to day 15. Bulk clonotypes were assigned CD4 or CD8 identity according to which sequenced CD4 or CD8 repertoire held them at higher abundance. Clonotype frequencies in memory subsets were weighted by FACS-sorted cell numbers to estimate each clone's distribution across memory phenotypes. Starting from the raw public reads, TCRdb applied fastp trimming at Q25, assembled clones with MiXCR and retained in-frame beta chains. Entries that share a CDR3 protein sequence are merged under the most common genes and DNA. The V and J calls and clone size come from TCRdb's table, not from the authors' own analysis. Across this sample there are roughly 45,000 distinct CDR3 sequences, with around 6.8% seen only once. The top ten clonotypes cover 10% of the sample.

The CDR3 numbers 17 residues from cysteine through phenylalanine. The retained sequence is limited to the CDR3, 51 bases, with the frame set at the first base. A remark on this clonotype: Base qualities were left out, and no much larger clone turns up one base away.

The treatment or condition label here, explained by the study, means: live attenuated yellow fever vaccine strain. PBMCs were isolated from peripheral blood using a standard Ficoll-Paque protocol. The RNeasy Micro Kit was used to extract RNA from sorted memory subsets. The sequence was obtained from a man aged 25-45 years who received the YFV17D yellow fever vaccine. The chain joins TRBV12-2 to TRBJ2-5; the DNA was not used to check the table's D call, TRBD2. TRBV12-2 is a documented pseudogene. The sample in question was PBMCs, either bulk or a sorted T-cell subset (CD4+, CD8+, memory, or dextramer-sorted; not recorded which), obtained 45 days after the yellow fever booster vaccination. At the DNA level, the sequence is TGTGCAAGTCGCTTAGATAAACTCGGGACTAGGGGAGAGACCCAGTACTTC. The encoded protein is CASRLDKLGTRGETQYF.